This T cell receptor (beta chain) was observed in a study of blood T cell repertoires in COVID-19. Turning to the study itself: From T cells, B-cell-depleted T cells, or PBMCs came the material, which was cDNA or gDNA.

Sequencing was performed with immunoSEQ multiplex PCR; in TCRdb, only in-frame clones are kept and a portion is missing. The sample contains roughly 200,000 clones, more than 80% of which appear only once. The TCR sequence derives from an older woman with acute or convalescent COVID-19. Sequencing was done on a sample of peripheral blood.

In nucleotides, the CDR3 is TGTGCTAGTGGTTTATACCCCAGCAGGAGGAATCAGCCCCAGCATTTT. Residues: CASGLYPSRRNQPQHF. V and J are TRBV12-5 and TRBJ1-5; D call uncertain. CDR3 length equals 16 residues. Germline V gene lookup returns CDR1 LGHNT and CDR2 FRNRAP. Between the trimmed V and J ends, which lost 3 bases and 4 bases, there was a span of 16 bases.